This T cell receptor (beta chain) was obtained from a study of blood T cell repertoires in COVID-19 (dated by TCRdb to the early 2020s). General notes on the study: Samples from collaborators originated in the United States, Italy and Spain and spanned both the acute and convalescent phases of COVID-19. The dataset comprised deeply sampled blood TCRbeta repertoires from subjects exposed to, actively infected with, or recovered from COVID-19. The repertoires were released in a freely available public database intended as a resource for research on the immune response to SARS-CoV-2. Samples were obtained from the ongoing ImmuneRACE study (first 160 participants) and from about 1,300 subjects provided by 6 global collaborators. HLA class I and class II types, where available, came from metadata supplied by the sample provider rather than from assay-based typing. The prospective study material was composed of cDNA or gDNA derived from T cells, B-cell-depleted T cells, or PBMCs. Nearly every sample came with metadata listing a de-identified subject ID, COVID-19 status, age in years and sex. General findings and caveats noted by the study authors: The quantity of clinical and demographic metadata differed by source and by participant and was supplied without curation.

One collaborating source in Seattle enrolled patients while the patients were actively infected and followed the patients over time throughout the course of disease. Collaborating institutions collected whole blood in K2EDTA tubes following their own protocols. For TCRbeta analysis, collaborators shipped samples in one of three forms: frozen whole blood, isolated PBMCs, or DNA extracted from either of those sample types. V was cut back by 0 bases and J by 9 bases, leaving a gap of 16 bases between them. The germline V gene sets CDR1 to SGHRS and CDR2 to YFSETQ. The CDR3, from cysteine to phenylalanine, totals 15 residues. Only CDR3 DNA remains: 45 bases, in frame from the first base. About this clone: Its antigen specificity is not known. The record has no base qualities; no much larger clone is one base away.

TCRbeta CDR3 regions were amplified from genomic DNA using the immunoSEQ Assay, a bias-controlled multiplex PCR. On the authors' methods: The number of nucleated cells in each sample was estimated by amplification of reference gene primers within the assay. To quantify the absolute abundance of each unique TCRbeta CDR3 rearrangement, sequence reads were collapsed and filtered. For each sample, productive Simpson clonality was calculated as the square root of Simpson's diversity index over productive rearrangements. TCRdb retrieved this table from immuneACCESS and kept in-frame rearrangements only. Not all clones are present; in checked studies, unresolved V genes account for under half, and no reason is known for the remainder. V and J calls and clone size come straight from that table; D and trimming were deduced from the DNA. The sample has 250,000 or so clones on record, almost 90% of them singletons. The ten largest make up about 2.1% of the sample.

The sequence was collected from a woman aged 55-69 years with COVID-19, enrolled during active disease. Sequenced: peripheral blood. Recombination connected TRBV5-1 to TRBJ2-1, and perhaps TRBD2 as D gene, on 6 matching bases. The nucleotides read TGCGCCAGCAGCTTGGACGGGACTTCGTGGGGTGAGCAGTTCTTC. It translates to CASSLDGTSWGEQFF.